This T cell receptor beta chain was sequenced for a study of cytomegalovirus exposure and HLA in healthy donors. The CDR3 loop spans 18 amino acids. CDR1 is LGHNA, CDR2 YSLEER, per germline. V lost 2 bases and J lost 2, with 22 bases in between. To note about this clone: Its antigen is as yet unknown.

Regarding the study as a whole: In vitro assays verified that three CMV-associated chains recognized CMV antigens specifically. Most TCR sequences were uncommon, yet certain public TCRs appeared in many donors.

Sequencing used immunoSEQ multiplex PCR; TCRdb keeps in-frame clones, though not all of them. The data contain about 65,000 clones, about 94% of them singletons. This rearrangement joins TRBV4-3 to TRBJ2-7, with D maybe TRBD2 (8 bases). This clonotype was obtained from a man younger than 35 in good health and CMV-seropositive. Specimen: PBMCs. The CDR3 here is CASSQSPWNSGTAYEQYF. CDR3 bases: TGCGCCAGCAGCCAATCTCCGTGGAATAGCGGGACAGCCTACGAGCAGTACTTC.